This entry is about one T cell receptor beta chain. Its target is not known. The CDR3 consists of 16 residues. V lost 0 bases, J lost 0 bases, and 8 bases lay in between. In germline, CDR1 is SGHTA, CDR2 FQGNSA. The data are from a study of T cell responses to AZD1222 COVID-19 vaccine. Some second doses came at about 4 weeks and others at about 12 weeks; these were pooled. Study-wide results and limits: CD4 TCRs covered the whole spike, strongest at regions 160-218 and 743-854. Repertoires in all cases were sampled only once the peak T cell response had passed.

TCRdb's copy holds only in-frame clones and misses some; the assay was immunoSEQ multiplex PCR. The sample consists of about 120,000 clones, 93% of them appearing once. The starting material was peripheral blood, obtained 28 days after the second AZD1222 dose. The V gene is TRBV7-2, the J gene TRBJ2-2; tentatively, D is TRBD2 (5 bases). The sequence was collected from an adult who received the AZD1222 COVID-19 vaccine. For the CDR3, the DNA is TGTGCCAGCAGCTTAGCCCGGGGATCGAACACCGGGGAGCTGTTTTTT. This codes for CASSLARGSNTGELFF.